The 19 T cell receptor beta chains presented below share a single source sample, sequenced in a study of blood T cell repertoires in COVID-19. Profiled with immunoSEQ multiplex PCR; TCRdb holds only in-frame clones, not every one. This sample has approximately 81,000 clones, with 70% to 90% found just once. Sequencing was performed on peripheral blood. The receptors were gathered from a man in his sixties or seventies with active or convalescent COVID-19.

A word on this clone: Other DNA sequences from this sample encode an identical CDR3 as well. The rearrangement joins TRBV19 to TRBJ2-3, with a tentative D call TRBD2 (5 bases). The CDR3 is made up of 14 amino acids. The V gene lost 4 bases and the J gene lost 1 base, with 9 bases spanning the gap. Germline V gives CDR1 LNHDA, CDR2 SQIVND (reference sequence). In nucleotides, the CDR3 is TGTGCCAGTAGTACCTCCGGGGGCACAGATACGCAGTATTTT. The encoded protein is CASSTSGGTDTQYF.

This rearrangement joins TRBV4-2 to TRBJ2-7; TRBD2 aligns across 7 bases. Germline assignment: CDR1 LGHNA and CDR2 YNFKEQ. J lost 2 bases, V lost 0 bases, and 10 bases had no gene match. The CDR3 consists of 17 residues. This CDR3 is CASSQDRVAGFAYEQYF. DNA of the CDR3: TGTGCCAGCAGCCAAGATAGGGTAGCGGGTTTCGCCTACGAGCAGTACTTC.

V is TRBV9 and J is TRBJ1-1, with 8 positions matching TRBD1. J lost 4 bases, V lost 3 bases, and 5 bases had no gene match. The germline V gene encodes CDR1 SGDLS and CDR2 YYNGEE. The CDR3 is 14 amino acids. CDR3 DNA: TGTGCCAGCAGCGGAACCAGGGGGCGCACTGAAGCTTTCTTT. Its translation is CASSGTRGRTEAFF.

As to this clone: The sample holds other DNA sequences that translate to the same CDR3. This sequence joins TRBV5-4 and TRBJ2-3; D remains unclear. The CDR3 loop spans 14 amino acids. Trimming cost V 1 base and J 0 bases, with 6 bases left between them. Germline V gene lookup returns CDR1 SGHNT and CDR2 YYREEE (reference sequence). This CDR3 is CASSLPLSTDTQYF. In DNA, the CDR3 is TGTGCCAGCAGCTTGCCCCTAAGCACAGATACGCAGTATTTT.

The J gene is TRBJ1-5, the V gene TRBV4-1; 9 nucleotides line up with TRBD1. J lost 3 bases, V lost 4 bases, and 4 bases had no gene match. Germline CDR1 MGHRA, CDR2 YSYEKL. The CDR3 covers 15 residues. The CDR3 DNA follows: TGCGCCAGCAGCCTCGGGACAGGGTACAATCAGCCCCAGCATTTT. It specifies CASSLGTGYNQPQHF.

Note on this clone: The junction does not match germline at one end; this may be a read error. The CDR3, as DNA: TGTGCCAGCACCTTACCAGGGGCGTTCTATGGCTACACCTTC. This gives the protein CASTLPGAFYGYTF. The chain recombines TRBV7-9 with TRBJ1-2; D is perhaps TRBD1 (6 bases). The germline V gene encodes CDR1 SEHNR and CDR2 FQNEAQ (reference sequence). This CDR3 is 14 amino acids long.

V is TRBV7-9 and J is TRBJ2-7, with TRBD1 as a possible D gene (6 bases). The CDR3 runs to 14 residues. The germline gives CDR1 SEHNR, CDR2 FQNEAQ (reference sequence). With 3 bases removed from V and 5 bases from J, the gap between germline ends came to 14 bases. The CDR3 loop reads CASSFTGKWNEQYF. For the CDR3, the DNA is TGTGCCAGCAGCTTCACAGGGAAATGGAACGAGCAGTACTTC.

The CDR3 DNA follows: TGTGCCAGCTCCCACGGGGGGGCCGTGAACACTGAAGCTTTCTTT. Its translation: CASSHGGAVNTEAFF. V is TRBV5-6 and J is TRBJ1-1, with D possibly TRBD1 on 6 matching bases. Germline V lookup: CDR1 SGHDT, CDR2 YYEEEE. Trimming took 7 bases from V and 0 from J, leaving 16 bases between them. The CDR3 is 15 residues long.

The J gene is TRBJ1-1, the V gene TRBV7-8; D gene uncertain. CDR1 SGHVS and CDR2 FQNEAQ come from the germline V gene. The CDR3 runs 14 residues. V lost 5 bases and J lost 6, with 16 bases in between. CDR3 sequence (DNA): TGTGCCAGCAGCGTCCGTGAGGGAAATGCTGAAGCTTTCTTT. Its translation is CASSVREGNAEAFF.

The chain employs TRBV15 and TRBJ2-3; TRBD1 aligns across 7 bases. Germline CDR1 reads LNHNV; CDR2 reads YYDKDF (reference sequence). The CDR3 is 14 residues long. V gave up 3 bases and J gave up 2 bases; unmatched junction bases: 2. The CDR3 DNA reads as TGTGCCACCAGCAGGGGACAGAACACAGATACGCAGTATTTT. Translating it yields CATSRGQNTDTQYF. Complete variable domain (other parts from reference TRBV15 and TRBJ2-3): DAMVIQNPRYQVTQFGKPVTLSCSQTLNHNVMYWYQQKSSQAPKLLFHYYDKDFNNEADTPDNFQSRRPNTSFCFLDIRSPGLGDTAMYLCATSRGQNTDTQYFGPGTRLTVL.

The gene calls are TRBV6-5 and TRBJ1-2, with 10 bases matching TRBD1. Losses at the gene ends were 0 bases for V and 4 bases for J; bases not matched to a gene: 5. In germline, CDR1 is MNHEY, CDR2 SVGAGI. The CDR3 extends over 16 amino acids. CDR3 DNA: TGTGCCAGCAGTTACTCTCGGACAGGGGGTCTCTATGGCTACACCTTC. Protein product: CASSYSRTGGLYGYTF.

The count of this clone is one. The chain has TRBV5-1 and TRBJ2-6; 8 positions agree with TRBD1. The CDR3 has 20 residues. Germline values: CDR1 SGHRS, CDR2 YFSETQ. V shed 0 bases, J shed 2 bases, and the junction held 13 bases outside the gene matches. The CDR3 nucleotides are TGCGCCAGCAGCTTGGATCCCGACAGGGGTATTTATGCTGGGGCCAACGTCCTGACTTTC. This sequence encodes CASSLDPDRGIYAGANVLTF.

This clone turned up a few times. The chain has TRBV11-2 and TRBJ2-7, with D perhaps matching TRBD2 (5 bases). CDR1 is SGHAT, CDR2 FQNNGV, per germline. The CDR3 loop spans 13 amino acids. The germline V and J ends were trimmed by 2 bases and 5 bases, with 10 bases remaining between them. DNA of the CDR3: TGTGCCAGCAGCTTAATATCGGGGAACGAGCAGTACTTC. Translated: CASSLISGNEQYF.

The rearrangement links TRBV7-2 to TRBJ1-3, with TRBD1 as a possible D gene (5 bases). CDR1 and CDR2 from the germline V gene are SGHTA and FQGNSA. This CDR3 comprises 15 residues. Trimming stripped 5 bases from V and 8 bases from J, with 19 bases between. CDR3 sequence (DNA): TGTGCCAGCAGCCGCGGGGGGGTCCCCGGGGACACCATATATTTT. It is translated as CASSRGGVPGDTIYF.

The chain carries TRBV4-1 and TRBJ1-2; D is perhaps TRBD1 (5 bases). The germline V gene encodes CDR1 MGHRA and CDR2 YSYEKL. Trimming cost V 3 bases and J 5 bases, with 13 bases left between them. The CDR3 runs to 14 residues. Here the CDR3 reads CASSQVRAEYGYTF. The DNA of the CDR3 is TGCGCCAGCAGCCAGGTCAGGGCGGAATATGGCTACACCTTC.

The gene calls are TRBV14 and TRBJ1-2; 7 nucleotides align to TRBD1. This CDR3 comprises 14 residues. Germline-derived CDR1 and CDR2 are SGHDN and FVKESK. The V gene end was trimmed by 5 bases and the J gene end by 4 bases; junction bases not matched to a gene: 7. The CDR3 region is CASSSKGAGYGYTF. DNA of the CDR3: TGTGCCAGCAGCTCAAAGGGGGCCGGCTATGGCTACACCTTC. Based on the CDR3 plus reference TRBV14 and TRBJ1-2, the full variable domain is EAGVTQFPSHSVIEKGQTVTLRCDPISGHDNLYWYRRVMGKEIKFLLHFVKESKQDESGMPNNRFLAERTGGTYSTLKVQPAELEDSGVYFCASSSKGAGYGYTFGSGTRLTVV.

The J gene is TRBJ1-5, the V gene TRBV10-3, with 10 nucleotides matching TRBD1. V was clipped by 3 bases and J by 5 bases; unmatched bases: 1. Germline lookup yields CDR1 ENHRY and CDR2 SYGVKD. The CDR3 extends over 14 amino acids. The CDR3 spells CAISDGQGDQPQHF. The CDR3 bases are TGTGCCATCAGTGACGGACAGGGGGATCAGCCCCAGCATTTT.

V is TRBV7-6 and J is TRBJ1-2, with 9 bases matching TRBD1. CDR3 length: 18 amino acids. The V gene end was trimmed by 0 bases and the J gene end by 0 bases; junction bases not matched to a gene: 8. Germline V gene data show CDR1 as SGHVS and CDR2 as FNYEAQ. The CDR3 loop is CASSLAIGQGTSNYGYTF. CDR3 coding DNA: TGTGCCAGCAGCTTAGCGATCGGACAGGGGACATCTAACTATGGCTACACCTTC.

This sequence joins TRBV5-1 and TRBJ1-6; 8 bases map to TRBD1. The CDR3 has 15 residues. Germline lookup yields CDR1 SGHRS and CDR2 YFSETQ. The J segment lost 7 bases and the V segment lost 0 bases, leaving 3 bases of the junction unmatched. In DNA form, the CDR3 reads TGCGCCAGCAGCTTGGAACAGGGGGTAAATTCACCCCTCCACTTT. Translated, it gives CASSLEQGVNSPLHF.